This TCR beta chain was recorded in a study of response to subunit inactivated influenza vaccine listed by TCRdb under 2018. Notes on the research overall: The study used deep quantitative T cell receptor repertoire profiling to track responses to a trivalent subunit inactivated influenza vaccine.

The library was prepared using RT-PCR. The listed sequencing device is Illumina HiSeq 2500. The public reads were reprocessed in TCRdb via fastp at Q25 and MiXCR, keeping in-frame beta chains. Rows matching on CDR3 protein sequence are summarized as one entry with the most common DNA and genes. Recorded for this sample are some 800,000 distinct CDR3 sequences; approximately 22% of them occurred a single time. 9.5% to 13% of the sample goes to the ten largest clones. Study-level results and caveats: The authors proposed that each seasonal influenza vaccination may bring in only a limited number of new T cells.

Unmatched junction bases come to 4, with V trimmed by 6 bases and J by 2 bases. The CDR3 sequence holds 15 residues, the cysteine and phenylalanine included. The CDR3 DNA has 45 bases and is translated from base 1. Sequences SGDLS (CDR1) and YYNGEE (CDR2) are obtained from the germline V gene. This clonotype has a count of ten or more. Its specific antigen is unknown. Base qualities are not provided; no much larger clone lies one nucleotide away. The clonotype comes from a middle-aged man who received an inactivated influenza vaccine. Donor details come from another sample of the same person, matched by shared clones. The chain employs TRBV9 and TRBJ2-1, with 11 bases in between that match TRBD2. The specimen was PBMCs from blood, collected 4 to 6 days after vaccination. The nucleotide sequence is TGTGCCAGCACAATAGCGGGAGGGACCTACAATGAGCAGTTCTTC. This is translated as CASTIAGGTYNEQFF.